This TCR beta chain came from a study of blood T cells in healthy people across ages. Study-wide background: Template switching captured about one barcoded beta molecule per two T cells. Findings of the study overall: Both naive CD4+ cell counts and diversity were greater in long-lived donors than in aged donors.

V lost 0 bases, J lost 8 bases, and 9 bases lay in between. This CDR3 region has 13 residues. Germline-derived CDR1 and CDR2 are LGHDT and YNNKEL (reference sequence). For the second PCR, which ran for roughly 7 to 11 cycles, a sample-barcoded 5' primer and a J-beta primer mix were used. Unique molecular identifiers of 12 random nucleotides labeled each cDNA. TCRdb passed the 5' RACE reads through MiXCR, listing each CDR3 protein once. The data show some 730,000 distinct CDR3 sequences, roughly 20% seen once. This clonotype was seen a handful of times. Its target is not known. The rearrangement uses TRBV3-1 and TRBJ2-3, with D possibly being TRBD2 (5 bases). The clonotype comes from a man aged 65-85 years in good health. The sequenced sample was blood. The CDR3 sequence is CASSQDPRGTQYF. CDR3 DNA sequence: TGTGCCAGCAGCCAAGACCCCCGGGGTACGCAGTATTTT.